The rows below give T cell receptor beta chains drawn from one sample of a study of cytomegalovirus exposure and HLA in healthy donors. Using immunoSEQ multiplex PCR, the repertoire was profiled, and TCRdb retains in-frame clones only, with some absent. The table shows about 150,000 clones, with approximately 81% occurring only once. The sequenced sample was PBMCs. The source is a woman under 30 in good health and CMV-seronegative. Each CDR3 is given with its conserved first and last residue. A D gene is named only where the DNA matches it firmly. Expanded clones are given a class, and other clones once, few, many or no size at all.

size: .; D: .; V: TRBV9; J: TRBJ1-5; CDR3: CASSVGQNNNQPQHF; DNA: TGTGCCAGCAGCGTAGGACAGAATAACAATCAGCCCCAGCATTTT
size: few; D: .; V: TRBV28; J: TRBJ1-2; CDR3: CASSSYRAGSGYTF; DNA: TGTGCCAGCAGTTCTTACAGGGCAGGCTCTGGCTACACCTTC
size: .; D: TRBD2; V: TRBV6-1; J: TRBJ2-2; CDR3: CASSASSGGAFGELFF; DNA: TGTGCCAGCAGTGCATCTAGCGGGGGGGCTTTCGGGGAGCTGTTTTTT
size: .; D: TRBD2; V: TRBV27; J: TRBJ2-7; CDR3: CASSLPGTSCYEQYF; DNA: TGTGCCAGCAGTTTACCCGGGACTAGCTGTTACGAGCAGTACTTC
size: .; D: .; V: TRBV9; J: TRBJ2-2; CDR3: CASSFLDRTGELFF; DNA: TGTGCCAGCAGCTTCTTAGACAGGACCGGGGAGCTGTTTTTT
size: few; D: TRBD2; V: TRBV28; J: TRBJ2-5; CDR3: CASSTRLAGTKPAETQYF; DNA: TGTGCCAGCAGTACCCGACTAGCGGGAACTAAGCCGGCGGAGACCCAGTACTTC
size: .; D: .; V: TRBV27; J: TRBJ1-3; CDR3: CASKGDTSSGNTIYF; DNA: TGTGCCAGCAAGGGGGACACAAGCTCTGGAAACACCATATATTTT
size: .; D: .; V: TRBV2; J: TRBJ1-2; CDR3: CASSGTSFVYGYTF; DNA: TGTGCCAGCAGTGGGACATCCTTCGTATATGGCTACACCTTC
size: .; D: .; V: TRBV29-1; J: TRBJ1-1; CDR3: CSVVSLEAFF; DNA: TGCAGCGTTGTTTCGTTAGAAGCTTTCTTT
size: .; D: .; V: TRBV5-1; J: TRBJ2-5; CDR3: CASSFRSGLQETQYF; DNA: TGCGCCAGCAGCTTCCGATCAGGCCTACAAGAGACCCAGTACTTC
size: .; D: TRBD1; V: TRBV13; J: TRBJ2-5; CDR3: CASSGDREETQYF; DNA: TGTGCCAGCAGCGGGGACAGGGAGGAGACCCAGTACTTC
size: .; D: .; V: TRBV7-2; J: TRBJ2-2; CDR3: CASSLANYGGELFF; DNA: TGTGCCAGCAGCTTAGCGAACTATGGCGGGGAGCTGTTTTTT
size: .; D: .; V: TRBV7-9; J: TRBJ1-4; CDR3: CASSLGGGEKLFF; DNA: TGTGCCAGCAGCTTGGGGGGGGGTGAAAAACTGTTTTTT
size: .; D: .; V: TRBV15; J: TRBJ1-5; CDR3: CATSLSRRSNQPQHF; DNA: TGTGCCACCAGTCTATCGCGGCGGAGCAATCAGCCCCAGCATTTT
size: .; D: TRBD2; V: TRBV4-1; J: TRBJ2-5; CDR3: CASSVAGRGETQYF; DNA: TGCGCCAGCAGTGTAGCGGGGCGGGGGGAGACCCAGTACTTC
size: .; D: .; V: TRBV30; J: TRBJ1-6; CDR3: CAIPAGYLTNSPLHF; DNA: TGTGCCATACCGGCAGGGTATTTAACGAATTCACCCCTCCACTTT
size: .; D: TRBD2; V: TRBV27; J: TRBJ2-3; CDR3: CASRRLAPLGTDTQYF; DNA: TGTGCCAGCAGAAGACTAGCTCCCCTAGGGACAGATACGCAGTATTTT
size: .; D: .; V: TRBV15; J: TRBJ1-5; CDR3: CATSRDLGLDQPQHF; DNA: TGTGCCACCAGCAGAGATTTGGGCTTGGATCAGCCCCAGCATTTT
size: .; D: .; V: TRBV10-3; J: TRBJ2-3; CDR3: CAISVEGGTDTQYF; DNA: TGTGCCATCAGTGTAGAGGGCGGCACAGATACGCAGTATTTT
size: .; D: TRBD2; V: TRBV6-6; J: TRBJ2-7; CDR3: CASSYGAGGHEQYF; DNA: TGTGCCAGCAGTTACGGAGCGGGGGGGCACGAGCAGTACTTC
size: .; D: TRBD2; V: TRBV7-2; J: TRBJ2-1; CDR3: CASSPKGTSGYNEQFF; DNA: TGTGCCAGCAGCCCCAAGGGGACTAGCGGATACAATGAGCAGTTCTTC
size: .; D: TRBD1; V: TRBV5-1; J: TRBJ1-3; CDR3: CASSLTNYRGLGNTIYF; DNA: TGCGCCAGCAGCTTGACCAATTACAGGGGGCTCGGAAACACCATATATTTT